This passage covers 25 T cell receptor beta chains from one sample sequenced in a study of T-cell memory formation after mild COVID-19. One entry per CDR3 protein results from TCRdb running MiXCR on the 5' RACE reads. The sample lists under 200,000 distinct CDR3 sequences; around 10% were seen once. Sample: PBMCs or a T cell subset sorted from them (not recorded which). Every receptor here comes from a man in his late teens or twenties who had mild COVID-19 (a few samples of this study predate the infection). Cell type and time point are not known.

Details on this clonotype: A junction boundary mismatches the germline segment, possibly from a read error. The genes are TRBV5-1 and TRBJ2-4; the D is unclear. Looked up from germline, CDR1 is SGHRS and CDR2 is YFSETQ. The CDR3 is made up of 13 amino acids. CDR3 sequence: CASSPTAKNIQYF. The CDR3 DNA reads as TGCGCCAGCAGCCCAACCGCCAAGAACATTCAGTACTTC.

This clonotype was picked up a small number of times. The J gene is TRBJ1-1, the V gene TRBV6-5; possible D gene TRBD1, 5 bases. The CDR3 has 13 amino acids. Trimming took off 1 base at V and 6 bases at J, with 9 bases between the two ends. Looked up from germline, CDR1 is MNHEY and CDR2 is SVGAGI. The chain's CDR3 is CASSYLGPSEAFF. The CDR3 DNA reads TGTGCCAGCAGTTACTTGGGGCCTTCTGAAGCTTTCTTT.

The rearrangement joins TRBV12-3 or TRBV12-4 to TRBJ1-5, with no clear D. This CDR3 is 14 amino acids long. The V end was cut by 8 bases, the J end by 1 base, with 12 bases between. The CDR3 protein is CASGVGASNQPQHF. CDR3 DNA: TGTGCCAGCGGAGTCGGCGCCAGCAATCAGCCCCAGCATTTT.

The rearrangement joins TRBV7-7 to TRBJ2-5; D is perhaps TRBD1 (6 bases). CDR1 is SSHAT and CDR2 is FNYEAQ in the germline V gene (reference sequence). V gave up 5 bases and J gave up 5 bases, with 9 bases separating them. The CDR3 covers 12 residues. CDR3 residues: CASSATGETQYF. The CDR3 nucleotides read TGTGCCAGCAGCGCAACAGGGGAGACCCAGTACTTC.

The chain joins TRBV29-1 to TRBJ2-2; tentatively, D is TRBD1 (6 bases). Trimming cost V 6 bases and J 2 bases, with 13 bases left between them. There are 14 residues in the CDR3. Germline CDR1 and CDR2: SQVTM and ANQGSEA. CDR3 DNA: TGCAGCGTCCAGGACAGTGGAAACACCGGGGAGCTGTTTTTT. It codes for CSVQDSGNTGELFF.

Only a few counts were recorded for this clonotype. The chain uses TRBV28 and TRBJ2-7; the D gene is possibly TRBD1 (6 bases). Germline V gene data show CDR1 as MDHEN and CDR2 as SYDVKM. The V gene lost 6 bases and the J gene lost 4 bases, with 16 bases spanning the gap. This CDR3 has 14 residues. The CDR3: CASRGVGTRYEQYV. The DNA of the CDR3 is TGTGCCAGCAGAGGGGTGGGGACACGTTACGAGCAGTACGTC.

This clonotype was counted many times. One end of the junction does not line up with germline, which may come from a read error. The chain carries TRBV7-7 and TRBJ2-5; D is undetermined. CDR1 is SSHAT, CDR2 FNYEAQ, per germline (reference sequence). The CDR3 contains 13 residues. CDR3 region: CASSLGLKETQYF. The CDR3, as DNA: TGTGCTAGCAGCTTGGGATTAAAAGAGACCCAGTACTTC. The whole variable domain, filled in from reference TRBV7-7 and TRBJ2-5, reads GAGVSQSPRYKVTKRGQDVTLRCDPISSHATLYWYQQALGQGPEFLTYFNYEAQPDKSGLPSDRFSAERPEGSISTLTIQRTEQRDSAMYRCASSLGLKETQYFGPGTRLLVL.

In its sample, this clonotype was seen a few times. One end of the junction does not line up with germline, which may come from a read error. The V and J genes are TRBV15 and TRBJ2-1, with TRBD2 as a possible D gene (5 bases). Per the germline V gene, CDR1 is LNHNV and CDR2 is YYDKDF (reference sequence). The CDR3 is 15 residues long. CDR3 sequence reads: CATSRERQNYNEQFF. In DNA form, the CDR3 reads TGTGCCACCAGCCGAGAGCGGCAAAACTACAATGAGCAGTTCTTC. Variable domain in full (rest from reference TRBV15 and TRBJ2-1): DAMVIQNPRYQVTQFGKPVTLSCSQTLNHNVMYWYQQKSSQAPKLLFHYYDKDFNNEADTPDNFQSRRPNTSFCFLDIRSPGLGDTAMYLCATSRERQNYNEQFFGPGTRLTVL.

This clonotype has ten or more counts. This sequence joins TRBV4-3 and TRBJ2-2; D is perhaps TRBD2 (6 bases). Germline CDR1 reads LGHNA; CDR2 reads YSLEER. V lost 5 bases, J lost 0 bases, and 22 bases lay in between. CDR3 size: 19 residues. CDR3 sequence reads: CASSSRRVGGNANTGELFF. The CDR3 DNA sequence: TGCGCCAGCAGCTCTAGGAGGGTAGGCGGGAACGCGAACACCGGGGAGCTGTTTTTT.

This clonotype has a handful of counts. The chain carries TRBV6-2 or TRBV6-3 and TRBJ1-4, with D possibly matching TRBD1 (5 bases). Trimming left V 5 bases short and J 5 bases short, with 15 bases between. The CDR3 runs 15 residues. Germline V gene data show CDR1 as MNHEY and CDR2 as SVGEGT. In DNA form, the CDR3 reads TGTGCCAGCAGTGACCCCCGGGACGGAAATGAAAAACTGTTTTTT. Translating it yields CASSDPRDGNEKLFF.

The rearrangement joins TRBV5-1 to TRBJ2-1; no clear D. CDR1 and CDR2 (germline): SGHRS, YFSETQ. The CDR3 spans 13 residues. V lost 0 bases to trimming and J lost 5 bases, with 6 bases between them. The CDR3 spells CASSLDWDNEQFF. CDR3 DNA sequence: TGCGCCAGCAGCTTGGATTGGGACAATGAGCAGTTCTTC.

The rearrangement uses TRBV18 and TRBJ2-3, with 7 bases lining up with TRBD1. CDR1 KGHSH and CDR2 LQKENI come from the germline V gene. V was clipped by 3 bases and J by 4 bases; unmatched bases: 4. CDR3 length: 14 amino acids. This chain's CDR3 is CASSPQDRADTQYF. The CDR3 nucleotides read TGTGCCAGCTCACCCCAAGACAGGGCAGATACGCAGTATTTT.

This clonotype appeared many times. The CDR3 spells CASSHPLIRDNEQFF. In nucleotides, the CDR3 is TGCGCCAGCAGCCACCCCTTAATCAGGGACAATGAGCAGTTCTTC. The gene calls are TRBV4-1 and TRBJ2-1; a possible D gene is TRBD1 (5 bases). The length of the CDR3 is 15 residues. Germline assignment: CDR1 MGHRA and CDR2 YSYEKL. The V end was cut by 3 bases, the J end by 5 bases, with 14 bases between.

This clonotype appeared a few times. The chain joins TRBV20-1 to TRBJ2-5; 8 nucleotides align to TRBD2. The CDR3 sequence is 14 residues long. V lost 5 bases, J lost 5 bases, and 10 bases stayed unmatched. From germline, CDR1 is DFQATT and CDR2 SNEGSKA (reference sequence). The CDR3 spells CSAPLAGTWETQYF. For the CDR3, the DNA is TGCAGTGCTCCATTAGCGGGGACATGGGAGACCCAGTACTTC.

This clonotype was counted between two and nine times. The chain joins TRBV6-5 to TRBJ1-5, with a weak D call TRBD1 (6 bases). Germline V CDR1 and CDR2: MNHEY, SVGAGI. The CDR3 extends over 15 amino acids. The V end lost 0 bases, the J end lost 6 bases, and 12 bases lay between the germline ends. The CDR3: CASSYSKQGGQPQHF. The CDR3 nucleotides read TGTGCCAGCAGTTACTCGAAACAGGGAGGTCAGCCCCAGCATTTT.

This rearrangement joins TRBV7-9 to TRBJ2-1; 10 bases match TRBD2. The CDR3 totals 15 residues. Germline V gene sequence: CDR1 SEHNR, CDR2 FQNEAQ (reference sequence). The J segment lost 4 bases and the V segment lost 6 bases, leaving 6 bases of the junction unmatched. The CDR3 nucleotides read TGTGCCAGCAGTTCCGGACTAGCGGATTACAATGAGCAGTTCTTC. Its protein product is CASSSGLADYNEQFF. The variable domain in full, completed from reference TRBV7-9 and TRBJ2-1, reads DTGVSQNPRHKITKRGQNVTFRCDPISEHNRLYWYRQTLGQGPEFLTYFQNEAQLEKSRLLSDRFSAERPKGSFSTLEIQRTEQGDSAMYLCASSSGLADYNEQFFGPGTRLTVL.

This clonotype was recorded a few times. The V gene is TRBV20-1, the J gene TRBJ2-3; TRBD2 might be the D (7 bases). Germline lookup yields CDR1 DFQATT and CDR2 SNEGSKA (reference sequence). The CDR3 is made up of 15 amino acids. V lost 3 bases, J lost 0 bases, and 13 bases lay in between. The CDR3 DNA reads TGCAGTGCTAGCTTACGGGGGGCTAGCACAGATACGCAGTATTTT. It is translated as CSASLRGASTDTQYF.

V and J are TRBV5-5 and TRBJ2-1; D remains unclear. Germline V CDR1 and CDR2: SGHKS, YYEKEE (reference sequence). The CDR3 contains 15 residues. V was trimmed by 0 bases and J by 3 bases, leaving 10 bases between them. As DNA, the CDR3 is TGTGCCAGCAGCTTGGGAGGAAGTGGCTACAATGAGCAGTTCTTC. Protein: CASSLGGSGYNEQFF.

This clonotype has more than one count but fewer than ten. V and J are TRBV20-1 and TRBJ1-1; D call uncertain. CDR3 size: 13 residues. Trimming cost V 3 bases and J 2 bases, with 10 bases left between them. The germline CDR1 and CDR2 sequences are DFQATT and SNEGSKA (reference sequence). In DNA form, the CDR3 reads TGCAGTGCTAGTAATAGCTTAAACACTGAAGCTTTCTTT. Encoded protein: CSASNSLNTEAFF.

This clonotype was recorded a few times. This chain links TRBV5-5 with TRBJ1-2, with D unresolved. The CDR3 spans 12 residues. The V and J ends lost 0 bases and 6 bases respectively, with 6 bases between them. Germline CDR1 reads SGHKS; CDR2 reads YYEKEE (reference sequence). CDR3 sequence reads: CASSLAQNGYTF. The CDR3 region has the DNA TGTGCCAGCAGCTTGGCCCAGAATGGCTACACCTTC.

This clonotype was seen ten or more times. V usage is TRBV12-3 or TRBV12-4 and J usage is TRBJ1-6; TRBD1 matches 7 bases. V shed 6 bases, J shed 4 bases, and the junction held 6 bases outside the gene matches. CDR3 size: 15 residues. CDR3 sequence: CASSNDRDYNSPLHF. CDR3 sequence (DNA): TGTGCCAGCAGCAACGACAGGGATTATAATTCACCCCTCCACTTT.

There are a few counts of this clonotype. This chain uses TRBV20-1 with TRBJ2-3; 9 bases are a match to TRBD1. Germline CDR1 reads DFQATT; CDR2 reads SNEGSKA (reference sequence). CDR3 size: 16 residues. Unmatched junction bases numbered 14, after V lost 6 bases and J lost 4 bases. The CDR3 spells CSAVQTGGAVADTQYF. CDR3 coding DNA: TGCAGTGCGGTCCAAACAGGGGGCGCAGTAGCAGATACGCAGTATTTT.

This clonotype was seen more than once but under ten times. CDR3 DNA sequence: TGTGCCAGCAGTGCCCCAGGTTTCGAGCAGTACGTC. This gives the protein CASSAPGFEQYV. The V call is TRBV28, the J call TRBJ2-7; D uncertain. Germline assignment: CDR1 MDHEN and CDR2 SYDVKM. The V end lost 5 bases, the J end lost 6 bases, and 11 bases lay between the germline ends. This CDR3 has 12 residues.

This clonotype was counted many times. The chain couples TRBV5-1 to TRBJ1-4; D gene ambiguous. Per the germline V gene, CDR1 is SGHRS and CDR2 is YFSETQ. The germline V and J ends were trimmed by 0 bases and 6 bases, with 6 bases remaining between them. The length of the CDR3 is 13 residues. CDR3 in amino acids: CASSLGRDEKLFF. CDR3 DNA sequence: TGCGCCAGCAGCTTGGGAAGGGATGAAAAACTGTTTTTT.

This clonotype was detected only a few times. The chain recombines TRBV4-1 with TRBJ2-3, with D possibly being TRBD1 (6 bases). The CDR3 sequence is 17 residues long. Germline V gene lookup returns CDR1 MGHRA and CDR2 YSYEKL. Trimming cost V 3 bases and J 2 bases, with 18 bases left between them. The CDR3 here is CASSHRPTGTATDTQYF. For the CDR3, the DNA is TGCGCCAGCAGCCACCGGCCAACAGGGACCGCCACAGATACGCAGTATTTT.